The 18 T cell receptor beta chains below were found in one sample sequenced in a study of regulatory T cells in long-lasting Graves disease. The sample's time point: newly diagnosed GD, antithyroid drugs for less than 3 months. Following extraction of RNA from PBMCs, that RNA was used to make the TCR library. Through Arm-PCR of CDR3 regions and iRepertoire HTBI primers, TCR beta libraries were built. TCRdb re-analysed the multiplex PCR reads in MiXCR, keeping a single row per CDR3 protein. The table has around 250,000 distinct CDR3 sequences, roughly 21% seen once. Sample: peripheral blood mononuclear cells (PBMCs), taken at new diagnosis, from a patient treated with antithyroid drugs. Source of these receptors: a female donor with Graves disease.

This clonotype has at least ten counts. The J gene is TRBJ2-7, the V gene TRBV6-5; the D gene is possibly TRBD2 (6 bases). Germline-derived CDR1 and CDR2 are MNHEY and SVGAGI. The length of the CDR3 is 16 residues. Trimming removed 0 bases at V and 2 bases at J, with 14 bases between. This chain's CDR3 is CASSYSVRDFPYEQYF. The CDR3 coding sequence is TGTGCCAGCAGTTACTCCGTTCGGGACTTCCCCTACGAGCAGTACTTC.

This clonotype was seen a handful of times. This rearrangement joins TRBV20-1 to TRBJ2-5; 13 nucleotides agree with TRBD2. Per germline, CDR1 DFQATT and CDR2 SNEGSKA (reference sequence). The CDR3 is 15 amino acids. V lost 6 bases and J lost 5; bases outside the gene matches: 9. CDR3 region: CSADGTSGVQETQYF. In nucleotides, the CDR3 is TGCAGTGCAGATGGGACTAGCGGGGTTCAGGAGACCCAGTACTTC.

The chain combines TRBV29-1 with TRBJ1-2; the D gene is possibly TRBD1 (5 bases). This CDR3 has 13 amino acids. Germline assignment: CDR1 SQVTM and CDR2 ANQGSEA. V lost 7 bases and J 11 bases, leaving 23 bases between the germline ends. The CDR3 region has the DNA TGCAGCGCCGAGGACACGACAGCCGAGGGTTACACCTTC. This codes for CSAEDTTAEGYTF.

This clonotype was seen ten or more times. The rearrangement uses TRBV20-1 and TRBJ2-3; either TRBD1 or TRBD2 may fit D (5 bases each). The V gene lost 5 bases and the J gene lost 4 bases, with 10 bases spanning the gap. In germline, CDR1 is DFQATT, CDR2 SNEGSKA (reference sequence). The length of the CDR3 is 12 residues. CDR3 region: CSADRGPDTQYF. In DNA, the CDR3 is TGCAGTGCTGACCGGGGCCCAGATACGCAGTATTTT.

For this clonotype: With a much larger clone just one base away, this may be a read error. The chain carries TRBV6-1 and TRBJ1-1; D uncertain. The CDR3 has 12 amino acids. Germline V gene sequence: CDR1 MNHNS, CDR2 SASEGT. CDR3 DNA: TGTGCCAACAGTCCAGGGAACACTGAAGCTTTCTTT. Protein: CANSPGNTEAFF.

This clonotype has at least ten counts. The chain has TRBV5-1 and TRBJ1-6; D is unresolved. CDR1 SGHRS and CDR2 YFSETQ come from the germline V gene. The CDR3 has 14 amino acids. V was pared by 4 bases and J by 5 bases, with 10 bases between. For the CDR3, the DNA is TGCGCCAGCAGCCCTGATAGCGATAATTCACCCCTCCACTTT. This translates into CASSPDSDNSPLHF.

CDR3 region: CATSRNSGSGYEQYF. CDR3 DNA sequence: TGTGCCACCAGCAGAAATAGCGGGAGCGGCTACGAGCAGTACTTC. This chain joins TRBV15 and TRBJ2-7; the match to TRBD2 covers 9 bases. From germline, CDR1 is LNHNV and CDR2 YYDKDF (reference sequence). J was trimmed by 3 bases and V by 2 bases; bases with no gene match: 5. The CDR3 length is 15 residues.

This clonotype was observed many times. The chain carries TRBV4-1 and TRBJ2-7, with 10 bases lining up with TRBD1. This CDR3 contains 15 residues. CDR1 and CDR2 from the germline V gene are MGHRA and YSYEKL. J gave up 3 bases and V 4 bases, and 6 bases lay outside the gene matches. This chain's CDR3 is CASSLTRDRGYEQYF. DNA of the CDR3: TGCGCCAGCAGCCTTACACGGGACAGGGGCTACGAGCAGTACTTC.

The chain has TRBV18 and TRBJ1-1; 8 bases agree with TRBD1. This CDR3 contains 16 residues. V was pared by 3 bases and J by 0 bases, with 6 bases of the junction left unmatched. The V gene's germline CDR1 is KGHSH and CDR2 LQKENI. Here the CDR3 DNA reads TGTGCCAGCTCACCGAGGACAGGGTCCATGAACACTGAAGCTTTCTTT. Translation gives CASSPRTGSMNTEAFF.

As concerns this clonotype: A single base is all that separates this from a far larger clone, so a read error is likely. The chain couples TRBV7-3 to TRBJ2-1; 9 positions match TRBD2. Germline V gene data show CDR1 as SGHTA and CDR2 as FQGTGA. V was clipped by 5 bases and J by 4 bases; unmatched bases: 9. This CDR3 contains 16 residues. CDR3 protein: CASSPPGGGVYNEQFF. In DNA form, the CDR3 reads TGTGCCAGCAGCCCACCTGGCGGGGGGGTATACAATGAGCAGTTCTTC.

This clonotype has only a few counts. The genes are TRBV5-1 and TRBJ2-1; 7 bases agree with TRBD2. Germline V gene data show CDR1 as SGHRS and CDR2 as YFSETQ. This CDR3 is built from 15 residues. The J segment lost 3 bases and the V segment lost 0 bases, leaving 3 bases of the junction unmatched. The CDR3 region is CASSLGLALYNEQFF. CDR3 nucleotide sequence: TGCGCCAGCAGCTTGGGACTAGCTCTCTACAATGAGCAGTTCTTC. Full variable domain (outside the CDR3, taken from reference TRBV5-1 and TRBJ2-1): KAGVTQTPRYLIKTRGQQVTLSCSPISGHRSVSWYQQTPGQGLQFLFEYFSETQRNKGNFPGRFSGRQFSNSRSEMNVSTLELGDSALYLCASSLGLALYNEQFFGPGTRLTVL.

This clonotype showed up many times. The rearrangement uses TRBV20-1 and TRBJ2-1, with D perhaps TRBD1 (5 bases). The V end was cut by 6 bases, the J end by 9 bases, with 24 bases between. CDR1 and CDR2 (germline): DFQATT, SNEGSKA (reference sequence). The CDR3 contains 15 residues. The CDR3 protein is CSAPTSSVGRGEQFF. The CDR3 DNA is TGCAGTGCACCGACAAGTTCGGTAGGAAGGGGTGAGCAGTTCTTC.

This clonotype has at least ten counts. The chain is built from TRBV28 and TRBJ2-7, with D maybe TRBD1 (5 bases). Germline loops: CDR1 MDHEN, CDR2 SYDVKM. The CDR3 loop spans 12 amino acids. Trimming removed 4 bases at V and 2 bases at J, with 6 bases between. For the CDR3, the DNA is TGTGCCAGCAGTTCAGGGACCTACGAGCAGTACTTC. Translating it yields CASSSGTYEQYF.

The J gene is TRBJ1-6, the V gene TRBV4-3; D is possibly TRBD1 (6 bases). The CDR3 contains 15 residues. V was clipped by 8 bases and J by 4 bases, with 15 bases between them. Germline V gives CDR1 LGHNA, CDR2 YSLEER. Here the CDR3 reads CASSPTGHYNSPLHF. The CDR3 DNA is TGCGCCAGCTCGCCTACGGGACATTATAATTCACCCCTCCACTTT.

V gene TRBV7-3 combines with J gene TRBJ1-6, with D perhaps TRBD1 (5 bases). The germline gives CDR1 SGHTA, CDR2 FQGTGA. The CDR3 length is 16 residues. Trimming removed 5 bases at V and 10 bases at J, with 21 bases between. As DNA, the CDR3 is TGTGCCAGCAGCCGTACCGGGGTGGGGGTAGGGTCACCCCTCCACTTT. It specifies CASSRTGVGVGSPLHF.

As concerns this clonotype: Given a much more abundant clone one base away, this may be a read error. It is likely a read error, because the conserved phenylalanine at the end of the CDR3 is missing. The V and J genes are TRBV5-5 and TRBJ2-5; 8 nucleotides agree with TRBD2. The CDR3 length is 15 residues. Per the germline V gene, CDR1 is SGHKS and CDR2 is YYEKEE (reference sequence). V was clipped by 5 bases and J by 5 bases; unmatched bases: 11. CDR3 sequence reads: CASRPGGAPVETQYL. In nucleotides, the CDR3 is TGTGCCAGCAGACCCGGGGGGGCACCCGTCGAGACCCAGTACCTC.

This clonotype occurred many times. CDR3 in amino acids: CATVSGGSNEQFF. The DNA of the CDR3 is TGTGCCACCGTGTCGGGCGGGAGTAATGAGCAGTTCTTC. The V call is TRBV15, the J call TRBJ2-1; 7 nucleotides agree with TRBD2. V was clipped by 8 bases and J by 7 bases; unmatched bases: 8. CDR3 length: 13 amino acids. Per germline, CDR1 LNHNV and CDR2 YYDKDF (reference sequence). Using reference TRBV15 and TRBJ2-1 for the parts outside the CDR3, the full variable domain is DAMVIQNPRYQVTQFGKPVTLSCSQTLNHNVMYWYQQKSSQAPKLLFHYYDKDFNNEADTPDNFQSRRPNTSFCFLDIRSPGLGDTAMYLCATVSGGSNEQFFGPGTRLTVL.

On this clonotype: Since a far larger clone is one base different, this is likely a read error. This chain uses TRBV20-1 with TRBJ2-3, with a weak D call TRBD2 (6 bases). TRBJ2-5 matches the DNA end more closely, so the J call is doubtful. This CDR3 region has 13 residues. CDR1 and CDR2 from the germline V gene are DFQATT and SNEGSKA (reference sequence). CDR3 bases: TGCAATGCCGACGGACCTAGCGCAGAGACCCAGTACTTC. Protein product: CNADGPSAETQYF.